The present entry profiles one T cell receptor beta chain with its context. Its antigen is unknown. No base-level quality is on record; no much larger clone is a single base apart. The CDR3 numbers 14 residues from cysteine through phenylalanine. Only the CDR3 region is kept as DNA, spanning 42 bases read in frame from base 1. V and J lose 5 bases and 2 bases, and a span of 13 bases separates them. Looking up the germline V gene yields CDR1 MNHNS and CDR2 SASEGT. The library was built by means of RT-PCR. Sequencing was carried out with a NextSeq 550. TCRdb itself trimmed the public reads at Q25 with fastp, ran MiXCR and retained productive beta chains. Under each unique CDR3 protein, matching rows form one entry showing the most common genes and DNA. The sample table records fewer than 95,000 distinct CDR3 sequences; 5% of these occur just once. The ten largest clones capture 2.6% of the sample. The data were taken from a study of patients and donors after allogeneic stem cell transplantation (dated by TCRdb to about 2020).

The V and J genes are TRBV6-1 and TRBJ2-7; the D gene is possibly TRBD1 or TRBD2, with 5 bases matching each. Material for sequencing was blood, either unsorted or a sorted T cell fraction (not recorded which). This receptor was identified in a human donor who was either an allogeneic HSCT recipient or a stem cell or donor lymphocyte infusion donor (not recorded which). It is not recorded whose cells these are; they may come from a transplant donor. The CDR3 amino acid sequence is: CASSTGTGPYEQYF. The DNA reads TGTGCCAGCAGTACCGGGACCGGTCCCTACGAGCAGTACTTC.